A selection of T cell receptor beta chains follows, all from one sample in a study of metastatic and nonmetastatic thyroid tumors. TCRdb used MiXCR to call clones anew from the PCR reads. The table has about 22,000 clones, around 23% seen once; the top ten hold 65% to 75%. Sequences were obtained from blood. These receptors were collected from a male donor with papillary thyroid cancer or a benign thyroid nodule (not recorded which). Some clones in this sample may be carry-over from other donors' samples. Each CDR3 is given with its conserved first and last residue.

V gene: TRBV18
CDR3 protein: CASSPDRVTEAFF

V gene: TRBV19
CDR3 protein: CASSPRTGDLGELFF

V gene: TRBV5-4
CDR3 protein: CASSMGQGAGQPQHF

V gene: TRBV5-1
CDR3 protein: CASSLGQGGTDTQYF

V gene: TRBV20-1
CDR3 protein: CSAADSYEQYF

V gene: TRBV28
CDR3 protein: CASSSIPRSEAFF

V gene: TRBV9
CDR3 protein: CASSVGTSGYEQYF

V gene: TRBV12-3/TRBV12-4
CDR3 protein: CASSRLTSGETGELFF

V gene: TRBV5-1
CDR3 protein: CASSLEQFVRVETQYF

V gene: TRBV7-9
CDR3 protein: CASSPTAANTGELFF

V gene: TRBV19
CDR3 protein: CAGKMTGDGNEAFF

V gene: TRBV11-2
CDR3 protein: CDSSSVGLAGGQDTQYF

V gene: TRBV28
CDR3 protein: CASSLWQGASSTDTQYF

V gene: TRBV6-1
CDR3 protein: CASGNRDLETQYF

V gene: TRBV5-1
CDR3 protein: CASSTGTLSYEQYF

V gene: TRBV2
CDR3 protein: CAKDRDYGYTF

V gene: TRBV20-1
CDR3 protein: CSAREVGKGLEQYF

V gene: TRBV12-3/TRBV12-4
CDR3 protein: CASSLLAGINELFF